Shown below are 18 T cell receptor beta chains from a single sample sequenced in a study of T cells expressing NK-cell markers. For each CDR3 protein, TCRdb gives one entry from its re-call of the 5' RACE reads, without DNA. Its table lists 300,000 to 450,000 distinct CDR3 sequences. Source material: blood T cells: a sorted CD56 or NKG2C T cell subset, CD4+ or CD8+ T cells, or bulk PBMC T cells (not recorded which). The receptor set was obtained from a man aged 18-70 years in good health.

The CDR3 sequence is CASSYSLFAGELFF. The rearrangement joins TRBV6-5 to TRBJ2-2. Germline V gene data show CDR1 as MNHEY and CDR2 as SVGAGI. The CDR3 totals 14 residues.

V is TRBV29-1 and J is TRBJ2-4; the TCRdb call, TRBD1, lacks DNA for checking. The length of the CDR3 is 13 residues. CDR1 is SQVTM and CDR2 is ANQGSEA in the germline V gene. The CDR3 loop reads CSVQSRGKNIQYF.

CDR3 residues: CASSIYRQVPSYEQYF. V and J are TRBV27 and TRBJ2-7; the D gene TCRdb calls, TRBD1, cannot be checked with no DNA. The germline CDR1 and CDR2 sequences are MNHEY and SMNVEV (reference sequence). The CDR3 is 16 amino acids.

This chain connects TRBV11-2 to TRBJ2-5; there is no DNA to check the TCRdb D call of TRBD1. This CDR3 comprises 15 residues. Germline V gives CDR1 SGHAT, CDR2 FQNNGV. The CDR3: CASSSTTGAQETQYF.

This chain joins TRBV5-1 and TRBJ2-1. The length of the CDR3 is 14 residues. CDR1 SGHRS and CDR2 YFSETQ come from the germline V gene. The CDR3 sequence is CASSSLRAYNEQFF.

This chain connects TRBV12-3 or TRBV12-4 to TRBJ2-1; absent DNA, TCRdb's TRBD2 call cannot be checked. The CDR3 runs 13 residues. The CDR3 sequence: CASSLKGAGEQFF.

The chain combines TRBV20-1 with TRBJ1-2; TCRdb gives TRBD1 as the D gene, but with no DNA this cannot be confirmed. The CDR3 runs to 14 residues. CDR1 and CDR2 (germline): DFQATT, SNEGSKA (reference sequence). The CDR3 spells CSADRGLPNYGYTF.

The genes are TRBV28 and TRBJ2-1. This CDR3 has 13 amino acids. Germline CDR1 is MDHEN and CDR2 is SYDVKM. The CDR3 is CASRPTAYNEQFF.

The chain links TRBV5-1 to TRBJ2-7; the TCRdb D gene call, TRBD1, has no DNA to confirm it. The CDR3 spans 16 residues. Germline-derived CDR1 and CDR2 are SGHRS and YFSETQ. The CDR3 loop reads CASSRDWTGDGYEQYF.

CDR3 loop: CASKGGQSTDTQYF. The chain is built from TRBV6-1 and TRBJ2-3; TCRdb gives TRBD1 as the D gene, but with no DNA this cannot be confirmed. Germline V CDR1 and CDR2: MNHNS, SASEGT. There are 14 residues in the CDR3.

The chain has TRBV6-1 and TRBJ2-1; the TCRdb D gene call, TRBD2, has no DNA to confirm it. This CDR3 spans 15 amino acids. Germline CDR1 MNHNS, CDR2 SASEGT. The CDR3 reads CASRQAGTSGAEQFF.

The chain joins TRBV3-1 to TRBJ2-2; the D call of TRBD1 rests on TCRdb alone, since no DNA is present to check it. The CDR3 covers 15 residues. CDR1 and CDR2 (germline): LGHDT, YNNKEL (reference sequence). The CDR3 region is CASSRNRGRTGELFF.

The J gene is TRBJ2-1, the V gene TRBV6-1; with no DNA, the TCRdb D assignment of TRBD1 cannot be verified. The CDR3 runs to 16 residues. Germline V gene sequence: CDR1 MNHNS, CDR2 SASEGT. Here the CDR3 reads CASRPRQVLVLNEQFF.

V is TRBV20-1 and J is TRBJ2-3; as DNA is missing, the TRBD1 call by TCRdb cannot be tested. Germline CDR1 and CDR2: DFQATT and SNEGSKA (reference sequence). The CDR3 sequence is 15 residues long. The CDR3 region is CSVPPDRGQRDTQYF.

V gene TRBV6-5 combines with J gene TRBJ1-1; as DNA is missing, the TRBD1 call by TCRdb cannot be tested. Germline CDR1 reads MNHEY; CDR2 reads SVGAGI. The CDR3 totals 15 residues. The CDR3 is CASSLQGAGGTEAFF.

The CDR3: CASSLMARGSTGELFF. This chain connects TRBV5-1 to TRBJ2-2; TCRdb gives TRBD1 as the D gene, but with no DNA this cannot be confirmed. The CDR3 sequence is 16 residues long. Germline V CDR1 and CDR2: SGHRS, YFSETQ.

The chain has TRBV12-3 or TRBV12-4 and TRBJ2-2; there is no DNA to check the TCRdb D call of TRBD2. This CDR3 comprises 16 residues. The CDR3 here is CASSTLGSRGTGELFF.

The V and J genes are TRBV7-9 and TRBJ1-2; as DNA is missing, the TRBD1 call by TCRdb cannot be tested. The CDR3 runs to 14 residues. Germline values: CDR1 SEHNR, CDR2 FQNEAQ (reference sequence). The CDR3 protein is CASGKGQEVHGYTF.